The present entry profiles one TCR beta chain with its context. Its target is unknown. TCR beta cDNA libraries had unique molecular identifiers. TCRdb itself ran the PCR reads through MiXCR, one entry per CDR3 protein. The table shows roughly 700,000 distinct CDR3 sequences, with 30% occurring only once. The data belong to a study of post-analysis software for immune sequencing data. General study results and limits: Patients had higher frequencies than controls of four to six TRBV segments, including TRBV5-6, TRBV5-1 and TRBV20-1.

V shed 0 bases and J 8 bases; nucleotides not matched to a gene: 5. Looked up from germline, CDR1 is SGHRS and CDR2 is YFSETQ. The CDR3 contains 15 residues. The clonotype was recovered from a girl aged 5 to 17 with multiple sclerosis. This sequence joins TRBV5-1 and TRBJ2-1; TRBD2 matches 10 bases. What was sequenced was blood. The CDR3 sequence is CASSLVLAGDYEQFF. The CDR3 region has the DNA TGCGCCAGCAGCTTGGTCCTAGCGGGAGACTATGAGCAGTTCTTC. The whole variable domain, filled in from reference TRBV5-1 and TRBJ2-1, reads KAGVTQTPRYLIKTRGQQVTLSCSPISGHRSVSWYQQTPGQGLQFLFEYFSETQRNKGNFPGRFSGRQFSNSRSEMNVSTLELGDSALYLCASSLVLAGDYEQFFGPGTRLTVL.